This T cell receptor beta chain came from a study of PD-L1 blockade in urothelial cancer. The time point was: peripheral blood 6 weeks after treatment start. Sequenced by immunoSEQ multiplex PCR; TCRdb stores in-frame clones only, minus some. The top ten clones hold just over 8.5% of a sample with about 50,000 clones, roughly 80% of them seen once. In its sample, this clone was seen a few times. The starting material was PBMCs, obtained around atezolizumab (anti-PD-L1) treatment. This clonotype originated in a man aged 65 to 79 with urothelial cancer.

CDR3 protein: CASSLAGTGQLFF. The CDR3 DNA is TGTGCCAGCAGCTTAGCTGGGACAGGGCAACTGTTTTTT. This chain uses TRBV7-2 with TRBJ1-4; 9 nucleotides match TRBD1. This CDR3 spans 13 amino acids. V lost 0 bases and J lost 12; bases outside the gene matches: 2. Per germline, CDR1 SGHTA and CDR2 FQGNSA.